This T cell receptor beta chain comes out of a study of early T cells in non-severe SARS-CoV-2 infection. Across the whole study: Whole-blood bulk RNA, unsorted, was sequenced, and chains were unpaired.

Separate cDNA molecules each had unique molecular identifiers attached to them. MiXCR, applied by TCRdb to the 5' RACE reads, yields one record per CDR3 protein. The sample yields 90,000 to 130,000 distinct CDR3 sequences, around 10% seen once. Germline V CDR1 and CDR2: MNHEY, SVGEGT. CDR3 length: 13 residues. This clonotype turned up a few times. Its specificity is unknown. One end of the junction is discordant with germline, which a read error may explain. Study-wide findings and caveats: Private and CD4 specificities were missed by VDJdb matching, which favored anti-spike CD8 responses.

The rearrangement joins TRBV6-2 or TRBV6-3 to TRBJ1-5; D may be TRBD1 (5 bases). This clonotype was sampled from an adult who was a healthcare worker with PCR-confirmed SARS-CoV-2 infection or an uninfected control (not recorded which). Source material: whole blood. CDR3 nucleotides: TGTGCCAGCAGTTACTCGATTACGGGGGAAATGAATTTT. Translating it yields CASSYSITGEMNF.